A single sample gave rise to the 31 T cell receptor beta chains below, sequenced in a study of shared clonotypes between healthy human individuals. Terminally differentiated effector memory CD45RA+ cells were excluded from the naive CD8 cells, which were CD45RO-negative and positively selected for CCR7. Assay used: immunoSEQ multiplex PCR; TCRdb lists only in-frame clones, some missing. In the table there are over 2,000,000 clones, about 94% of which are singletons. The sample taken for sequencing was naive CD8+ T cells from PBMCs. All receptors derive from a man younger than 35 in good health. Some clones in this sample may be carry-over from other donors' samples.

This clone was found once. V is TRBV27 and J is TRBJ2-3; TRBD2 might be the D (6 bases). The CDR3 is 16 residues long. Germline CDR1 and CDR2: MNHEY and SMNVEV (reference sequence). V was pared by 5 bases and J by 4 bases, with 19 bases between. CDR3 region: CASSTLRRGSADTQYF. The CDR3 nucleotides are TGTGCCAGCAGTACCCTAAGGAGGGGCTCGGCAGATACGCAGTATTTT.

This sequence joins TRBV28 and TRBJ2-1, with D perhaps matching TRBD2 (6 bases). This CDR3 contains 16 residues. Germline CDR1 is MDHEN and CDR2 is SYDVKM. Trimming removed 2 bases from V and 2 bases from J, with 13 bases in between. The CDR3 region has the DNA TGTGCCAGCAGTTTACCGACGGAGCGGGCCTACAATGAGCAGTTCTTC. Protein: CASSLPTERAYNEQFF.

V and J are TRBV9 and TRBJ2-2; 12 bases line up with TRBD2. The V gene's germline CDR1 is SGDLS and CDR2 YYNGEE. The CDR3 is 15 amino acids. The junction had 4 bases not matched to a gene; V was cut back by 4 bases and J by 6 bases. This CDR3 reads CASSPRLAGAGELFF. CDR3 in DNA: TGTGCCAGCAGCCCTCGACTAGCGGGAGCCGGGGAGCTGTTTTTT.

This chain joins TRBV19 and TRBJ2-3, with D possibly TRBD2 on 6 matching bases. Trimming pared 5 bases from V and 4 bases from J, leaving 13 bases between. CDR1 LNHDA and CDR2 SQIVND come from the germline V gene (reference sequence). The CDR3 loop spans 14 amino acids. The CDR3 region is CASSGRGTSDTQYF. The CDR3 DNA reads TGTGCCAGTAGTGGGAGAGGGACTTCAGATACGCAGTATTTT.

This chain connects TRBV25-1 to TRBJ2-1; D not certain. Per the germline V gene, CDR1 is MGHDK and CDR2 is SYGVNS. Trimming removed 1 base at V and 5 bases at J, with 6 bases between. CDR3 length: 13 amino acids. CDR3 nucleotide sequence: TGTGCCAGCAGTGAATTAGGAAACAATGAGCAGTTCTTC. The encoded protein is CASSELGNNEQFF.

This chain joins TRBV11-2 and TRBJ2-7; a possible D gene is TRBD2 (6 bases). The germline V gene has CDR1 SGHAT and CDR2 FQNNGV. The CDR3 extends over 15 amino acids. V shed 2 bases and J shed 6 bases, with 17 bases lying between them. The CDR3 region has the DNA TGTGCCAGCAGCTTACTCCCTGGGGCCGGGGGCGAGCAGTACTTC. Its protein product is CASSLLPGAGGEQYF.

This clone was observed at least ten times. This sequence joins TRBV4-1 and TRBJ2-1; tentative D call: TRBD2 (6 bases). In germline, CDR1 is MGHRA, CDR2 YSYEKL. Between the trimmed V and J ends, which lost 1 base and 8 bases, there was a span of 18 bases. The CDR3 runs 16 residues. The CDR3 protein is CASSQVASDRGYEQFF. The CDR3 coding sequence is TGCGCCAGCAGCCAAGTTGCCAGCGACCGGGGGTATGAGCAGTTCTTC.

The V and J genes are TRBV5-8 and TRBJ2-7; perhaps TRBD1 as D (6 bases). The length of the CDR3 is 14 residues. Trimming removed 4 bases at V and 2 bases at J, with 13 bases between. Germline values: CDR1 SGHTS, CDR2 YDEGEE. CDR3 DNA: TGTGCCAGCAGCCCCCGGACAGATACCTACGAGCAGTACTTC. It yields the protein CASSPRTDTYEQYF.

The CDR3 here is CASSLRGKADTQYF. The CDR3, as DNA: TGCGCCAGCAGCTTACGAGGGAAGGCAGATACGCAGTATTTT. The chain links TRBV5-1 to TRBJ2-3; TRBD2 is a possible D gene (5 bases). V was trimmed by 2 bases and J by 4 bases, leaving 11 bases between them. The CDR3 contains 14 residues. Looked up from germline, CDR1 is SGHRS and CDR2 is YFSETQ.

This chain links TRBV19 with TRBJ2-5; D is possibly TRBD2 (6 bases). Per the germline V gene, CDR1 is LNHDA and CDR2 is SQIVND (reference sequence). CDR3 length: 16 residues. V lost 7 bases, J lost 4 bases, and 22 bases lay in between. In DNA form, the CDR3 reads TGTGCCAGTAATTTAGCCTCAACTAGCCCGGGAGAGACCCAGTACTTC. It yields the protein CASNLASTSPGETQYF.

The CDR3 DNA sequence: TGTGCCAGCAAGATGGGCTACGAGCAGTACTTC. It codes for CASKMGYEQYF. The rearrangement uses TRBV27 and TRBJ2-7; D unresolved. V was trimmed by 7 bases and J by 3 bases, leaving 7 bases between them. The germline gives CDR1 MNHEY, CDR2 SMNVEV (reference sequence). CDR3 length: 11 residues.

About this clone itself: The same CDR3 arises from other DNA sequences in this sample as well. The genes are TRBV5-6 and TRBJ2-5, with 7 bases lining up with TRBD2. V lost 3 bases and J lost 5; bases outside the gene matches: 4. Germline CDR1 is SGHDT and CDR2 is YYEEEE. CDR3 length equals 13 residues. Here the CDR3 DNA reads TGTGCCAGCAGCTCGGGAGGTCGGGAGACCCAGTACTTC. This encodes CASSSGGRETQYF.

The CDR3: CASSLTEGGLRYGYTF. DNA for the CDR3: TGCGCCAGCAGCCTCACGGAGGGGGGGCTTCGATATGGCTACACCTTC. V is TRBV4-3 and J is TRBJ1-2; perhaps TRBD1 as D (6 bases). CDR1 and CDR2 from the germline V gene are LGHNA and YSLEER. The V and J ends lost 4 bases and 5 bases respectively, with 20 bases between them. The CDR3 covers 16 residues.

V gene TRBV10-1 combines with J gene TRBJ1-2, with D possibly TRBD1 on 5 matching bases. From germline, CDR1 is WNHNN and CDR2 SYGVQD (reference sequence). CDR3 length: 13 amino acids. The V gene lost 4 bases and the J gene lost 2 bases, with 8 bases spanning the gap. CDR3 coding DNA: TGCGCCAGCAGTGTTTACAGGAACTATGGCTACACCTTC. Its translation: CASSVYRNYGYTF.

The genes are TRBV6-6 and TRBJ2-3; unclear D gene. The CDR3 length is 14 residues. The germline V and J ends were trimmed by 4 bases and 3 bases, with 11 bases remaining between them. Germline V lookup: CDR1 MNHNY, CDR2 SVGAGI (reference sequence). CDR3 nucleotide sequence: TGTGCCAGCAGTTTGGCGTTGGAGACAGATACGCAGTATTTT. Amino acids: CASSLALETDTQYF.

The chain recombines TRBV9 with TRBJ2-3; TRBD1 or TRBD2 may be the D gene (5 bases each). The CDR3 totals 14 residues. Germline CDR1 reads SGDLS; CDR2 reads YYNGEE. V dropped 4 bases and J dropped 4 bases, with 13 bases sitting between them. The DNA of the CDR3 is TGTGCCAGCAGCCCCCGGGGCCATGCAGATACGCAGTATTTT. It specifies CASSPRGHADTQYF.

This clone turned up a few times. The same CDR3 arises from other DNA sequences in this sample as well. This sequence joins TRBV7-2 and TRBJ2-7; no clear D gene. The V end was cut by 5 bases, the J end by 0 bases, with 5 bases between. There are 12 residues in the CDR3. CDR1 is SGHTA and CDR2 is FQGNSA in the germline V gene. CDR3 in amino acids: CASSPPSYEQYF. The CDR3 coding sequence is TGTGCCAGCAGCCCCCCCTCCTACGAGCAGTACTTC.

CDR3 region: CASSPDRITDTQYF. CDR3 DNA: TGTGCCAGCTCACCAGACAGGATTACAGATACGCAGTATTTT. The chain couples TRBV18 to TRBJ2-3; possible D gene TRBD1, 6 bases. The CDR3 runs 14 residues. Germline V lookup: CDR1 KGHSH, CDR2 LQKENI. V was trimmed by 2 bases and J by 3 bases, leaving 9 bases between them.

The genes are TRBV14 and TRBJ2-5, with 7 bases lining up with TRBD1. The CDR3 totals 18 residues. The V segment lost 1 base and the J segment 5 bases; nucleotides outside the gene matches: 16. Germline V lookup: CDR1 SGHDN, CDR2 FVKESK. For the CDR3, the DNA is TGTGCCAGCAGCCAAGGTTTGACAGGGAGATCGGGTGAGGAGACCCAGTACTTC. This codes for CASSQGLTGRSGEETQYF.

The chain couples TRBV27 to TRBJ2-7; no clear D. Deletions cut 3 bases from V and 1 base from J, with 13 bases between. This CDR3 is built from 15 residues. Per the germline V gene, CDR1 is MNHEY and CDR2 is SMNVEV (reference sequence). This CDR3 is CASSLTPLLSYEQYF. CDR3 in DNA: TGTGCCAGCAGTTTGACCCCCCTCCTGTCCTACGAGCAGTACTTC.

CDR3 residues: CATSRHPRQAYTEAFF. The DNA of the CDR3 is TGTGCCACCAGCAGACACCCTCGACAGGCCTACACTGAAGCTTTCTTT. The rearrangement links TRBV15 to TRBJ1-1, with D possibly TRBD1 on 6 matching bases. V was clipped by 2 bases and J by 3 bases, with 16 bases between them. CDR3 size: 16 residues. Germline CDR1 LNHNV, CDR2 YYDKDF (reference sequence).

The chain combines TRBV10-2 with TRBJ1-1; unclear D gene. The CDR3 length is 14 residues. V was pared by 10 bases and J by 4 bases, with 19 bases between. CDR1 is WSHSY and CDR2 is SAAADI in the germline V gene. CDR3 nucleotide sequence: TGCGCCACCTCCGCGGGTATCCCGTCCACTGAAGCTTTCTTT. Protein product: CATSAGIPSTEAFF.

The rearrangement uses TRBV7-9 and TRBJ2-3; 9 nucleotides line up with TRBD1. CDR3 length equals 15 residues. Per germline, CDR1 SEHNR and CDR2 FQNEAQ (reference sequence). With V trimmed by 5 bases and J by 2 bases, 5 bases remained unmatched. The CDR3: CASSSTGGVTDTQYF. The DNA for the CDR3 is TGTGCCAGCAGCAGCACAGGGGGCGTCACAGATACGCAGTATTTT.

The V gene is TRBV6-5, the J gene TRBJ2-7; 8 bases are shared with TRBD1. Germline lookup yields CDR1 MNHEY and CDR2 SVGAGI. The CDR3 loop spans 14 amino acids. The junction had 8 bases not matched to a gene; V was cut back by 4 bases and J by 6 bases. DNA for the CDR3: TGTGCCAGCAGTTCCGGGACAGGTTTGGCCGAGCAGTACTTC. It yields the protein CASSSGTGLAEQYF.

With respect to this clone: The identical CDR3 is also encoded by other nucleotide sequences in the sample. The chain links TRBV27 to TRBJ2-3; D call uncertain. Deletions cut 2 bases from V and 6 bases from J, with 6 bases between. Germline loops: CDR1 MNHEY, CDR2 SMNVEV (reference sequence). The CDR3 runs to 12 residues. DNA for the CDR3: TGTGCCAGCAGTTTAGTGGGGGATACGCAGTATTTT. This codes for CASSLVGDTQYF.

This clone was seen just once. V and J are TRBV28 and TRBJ2-5; TRBD2 agrees at 11 bases. Germline V gene sequence: CDR1 MDHEN, CDR2 SYDVKM. Unmatched junction bases numbered 5, after V lost 6 bases and J lost 5 bases. The CDR3 runs to 14 residues. CDR3 sequence (DNA): TGTGCCAGCAGATCAGTAGCGGGAGGGGAGACCCAGTACTTC. Its translation: CASRSVAGGETQYF.

The chain employs TRBV5-1 and TRBJ1-1; D is ambiguous. Germline CDR1 reads SGHRS; CDR2 reads YFSETQ. Trimming stripped 5 bases from V and 2 bases from J, with 16 bases between. CDR3 length equals 15 residues. CDR3 in amino acids: CASSLMLESNTEAFF. As DNA, the CDR3 is TGCGCCAGCAGTTTAATGCTAGAGAGCAACACTGAAGCTTTCTTT.

V is TRBV29-1 and J is TRBJ2-7, with D uncertain. CDR3 length: 10 amino acids. Trimming took off 7 bases at V and 5 bases at J, with 9 bases between the two ends. Per germline, CDR1 SQVTM and CDR2 ANQGSEA. CDR3 residues: CSGRTDEQYF. The CDR3 coding sequence is TGCAGCGGTCGGACCGACGAGCAGTACTTC.

Here the CDR3 DNA reads TGTGCCACCAGCGGACGTTTCTCAGGGGGCTACACCGGGGAGCTGTTTTTT. This sequence encodes CATSGRFSGGYTGELFF. The V gene is TRBV15, the J gene TRBJ2-2, with TRBD1 matching 8 bases. From germline, CDR1 is LNHNV and CDR2 YYDKDF (reference sequence). Trimming removed 5 bases from V and 3 bases from J; junction bases left unmatched: 11. The CDR3 covers 17 residues. Using reference TRBV15 and TRBJ2-2 for the parts outside the CDR3, the full variable domain is DAMVIQNPRYQVTQFGKPVTLSCSQTLNHNVMYWYQQKSSQAPKLLFHYYDKDFNNEADTPDNFQSRRPNTSFCFLDIRSPGLGDTAMYLCATSGRFSGGYTGELFFGEGSRLTVL.

The chain couples TRBV7-2 to TRBJ2-1, with D tentatively TRBD1 or TRBD2 (6 bases each). The CDR3 runs 12 residues. V was clipped by 3 bases and J by 11 bases, with 11 bases between them. Germline V gene data show CDR1 as SGHTA and CDR2 as FQGNSA. The CDR3: CASSFKGGQQFF. The CDR3, as DNA: TGTGCCAGCAGCTTTAAGGGGGGCCAGCAGTTCTTC.

Comment on this clone: At the DNA level, this CDR3 is encoded by other sequences in the same sample as well. This rearrangement joins TRBV28 to TRBJ2-6; D is ambiguous. The CDR3 consists of 15 residues. The V end was cut by 3 bases, the J end by 0 bases, with 6 bases between. Germline V gene lookup returns CDR1 MDHEN and CDR2 SYDVKM. CDR3 region: CASSFLRSGANVLTF. CDR3 bases: TGTGCCAGCAGTTTTTTGCGCTCTGGGGCCAACGTCCTGACTTTC.